The rows below give T cell receptor beta chains drawn from one sample of a study of early T cells in non-severe SARS-CoV-2 infection. Each CDR3 protein is one row after TCRdb ran MiXCR on the 5' RACE reads. The sample contains tens of thousands of distinct CDR3 sequences, roughly 15% of which appear only once. Sequences were derived from whole blood, sampled at baseline. Receptors were obtained from an adult who was a healthcare worker with PCR-confirmed SARS-CoV-2 infection or an uninfected control (not recorded which). CDR3s include the opening cysteine and the closing phenylalanine or tryptophan. D genes are given only for firm matches. Clone size is not always given. Where it is, it says once, few, many or a class for expanded clones.

V	length	D	size	J	CDR3	DNA
TRBV4-1	15	TRBD1	few	TRBJ1-4	CASSQRGTANEKLFF	TGCGCCAGCAGCCAACGAGGGACAGCGAATGAAAAACTGTTTTTT
TRBV11-2	15	.	many	TRBJ2-7	CASSLEAGPAYEQYF	TGTGCCAGCAGCTTAGAGGCGGGCCCAGCCTACGAGCAGTACTTC
TRBV7-9	14	TRBD2	few	TRBJ2-2	CASSRGEDTGELFF	TGTGCCAGCAGCCGGGGGGAGGACACCGGGGAGCTGTTTTTT
TRBV12-5	13	.	many	TRBJ1-5	CASGTGLNQPQHF	TGTGCTAGTGGTACAGGGTTGAATCAGCCCCAGCATTTT
TRBV11-2	15	.	many	TRBJ2-1	CASSPRTDPYNEQFF	TGTGCCAGCAGCCCACGGACAGACCCCTACAATGAGCAGTTCTTC
TRBV28	13	.	.	TRBJ1-2	CASSLGRAYGYTF	TGTGCCAGCAGTTTGGGGCGGGCCTATGGCTACACCTTC
TRBV5-4	13	.	.	TRBJ2-1	CASSWTPGNEQFF	TGTGCCAGCAGTTGGACCCCGGGCAATGAGCAGTTCTTC
TRBV20-1	12	.	.	TRBJ2-1	CSARDSVHEQFF	TGCAGTGCTAGAGATAGTGTACATGAGCAGTTCTTC
TRBV2	16	TRBD1	few	TRBJ2-3	CASNQQGGIGTDTQYF	TGTGCCAGTAACCAACAGGGGGGAATCGGCACAGATACGCAGTATTTT
TRBV18	14	TRBD2	many	TRBJ2-3	CASSPLADTDTQYF	TGTGCCAGCTCGCCACTAGCGGATACAGATACGCAGTATTTT
TRBV3-1	16	TRBD2	once	TRBJ2-2	CASSPLGGRAGGELFF	TGTGCCAGCAGCCCGTTGGGCGGGAGGGCCGGCGGGGAGCTGTTTTTT
TRBV2	15	.	few	TRBJ2-1	CASSPVADSYNEQFF	TGTGCCAGCAGTCCGGTAGCGGACTCCTACAATGAGCAGTTCTTC
TRBV12-3/TRBV12-4	15	.	.	TRBJ2-2	CASSSRDTYTGELFF	TGTGCCAGCAGTTCACGGGACACTTACACCGGGGAGCTGTTTTTT
TRBV28	12	.	.	TRBJ2-7	CASSLFFYEQYF	TGTGCCAGCAGTTTATTCTTCTACGAGCAGTACTTC
TRBV10-1	17	.	.	TRBJ2-1	CASSEAHGLPSYNEQFF	TGCGCCAGCAGTGAGGCCCACGGGTTACCCTCCTACAATGAGCAGTTCTTC
TRBV12-3/TRBV12-4	14	.	few	TRBJ2-5	CASSLGQYQETQYF	TGTGCCAGCAGTTTAGGACAGTACCAAGAGACCCAGTACTTC
TRBV20-1	12	TRBD1	.	TRBJ2-7	CSARDRAYEQYF	TGCAGTGCTCGGGACAGAGCCTACGAGCAGTACTTC
TRBV20-1	14	.	.	TRBJ2-5	CSARDGTQRETQYF	TGCAGTGCTAGAGATGGAACCCAACGAGAGACCCAGTACTTC
TRBV6-5	16	TRBD2	.	TRBJ2-7	CASSYSGLAGAYEQYF	TGTGCCAGCAGTTACTCGGGCCTAGCGGGGGCTTACGAGCAGTACTTC
TRBV20-1	14	.	many	TRBJ2-7	CSARRPGPSYEQYF	TGCAGTGCTCGCCGCCCCGGTCCTAGCTACGAGCAGTACTTC
TRBV2	16	.	.	TRBJ2-3	CASSESSLSRTDTQYF	TGTGCCAGCAGTGAGTCATCCCTCTCTCGCACAGATACGCAGTATTTT
TRBV4-3	14	.	few	TRBJ1-1	CASSQTGMRTEAFF	TGCGCCAGCAGCCAAACAGGGATGAGGACTGAAGCTTTCTTT
TRBV7-2	13	.	.	TRBJ1-5	CASSLALSQPQHF	TGTGCCAGCAGCTTAGCCCTGAGTCAGCCCCAGCATTTT
TRBV2	16	TRBD2	.	TRBJ2-7	CASSPFSGRISYEQYF	TGTGCCAGCAGCCCTTTTAGCGGGAGGATCTCGTACGAGCAGTACTTC
TRBV15	18	TRBD1	.	TRBJ1-4	CATSRDSPGTGNNEKLFF	TGTGCCACCAGCAGAGATTCTCCCGGGACAGGGAATAATGAAAAACTGTTTTTT
TRBV19	13	.	.	TRBJ2-1	CASSTTSANEQFF	TGTGCCAGTAGTACAACCTCGGCCAATGAGCAGTTCTTC
TRBV28	11	.	.	TRBJ2-3	CASSRKGTQYF	TGTGCCAGCAGTCGCAAGGGGACGCAGTATTTT
TRBV28	14	.	few	TRBJ1-5	CASSLIGRVQPQHF	TGTGCCAGCAGCCTCATTGGGAGGGTTCAGCCCCAGCATTTT
TRBV6-2/TRBV6-3	13	.	.	TRBJ2-1	CASSVRSDNEQFF	TGTGCCAGCAGTGTCAGATCCGACAATGAGCAGTTCTTC
TRBV12-3/TRBV12-4	13	.	few	TRBJ2-2	CASSLLRSGELFF	TGTGCCAGCAGTTTACTGCGGTCCGGGGAGCTGTTTTTT
TRBV27	15	TRBD2	few	TRBJ2-1	CASSSSGSKGNEQFF	TGTGCCAGCAGTTCTAGCGGGAGTAAAGGGAATGAGCAGTTCTTC
TRBV18	14	.	.	TRBJ1-1	CASSHDRGYTEAFF	TGTGCCAGCTCACATGACCGAGGTTACACTGAAGCTTTCTTT
TRBV15	15	TRBD1	.	TRBJ2-7	CATSRDSSTGVEQYF	TGTGCCACCAGCAGAGATTCATCCACAGGGGTCGAGCAGTACTTC
TRBV3-1	14	TRBD1	.	TRBJ2-7	CASSHRTGEGEQYF	TGTGCCAGCAGCCACCGAACAGGGGAAGGCGAGCAGTACTTC
TRBV20-1	12	.	few	TRBJ1-2	CSARGTNYGYTF	TGCAGTGCTAGGGGGACAAACTATGGCTACACCTTC
TRBV20-1	12	.	many	TRBJ2-1	CSASQLAAEQFF	TGCAGTGCTAGCCAACTAGCAGCTGAGCAGTTCTTC
TRBV12-3/TRBV12-4	12	.	few	TRBJ1-2	CASSLGGTGYTF	TGTGCCAGCAGTTTGGGGGGGACTGGCTACACCTTC
TRBV24-1	13	.	few	TRBJ1-1	CATSVSGGTEAFF	TGTGCCACCAGTGTTTCGGGGGGCACTGAAGCTTTCTTT
TRBV20-1	17	.	few	TRBJ1-1	CSAREKGPVQVGKKAFF	TGCAGTGCTAGGGAAAAAGGCCCAGTTCAAGTAGGGAAAAAGGCTTTCTTT
TRBV20-1	15	.	few	TRBJ2-7	CSARVDIYGSYEQYF	TGCAGTGCTAGAGTAGACATTTACGGGTCCTACGAGCAGTACTTC
TRBV6-2/TRBV6-3	12	.	.	TRBJ2-2	CASNTRTGELFF	TGTGCCAGCAATACGCGGACCGGGGAGCTGTTTTTT
TRBV7-9	16	.	few	TRBJ2-5	CASSPGSGGQQETQYF	TGTGCCAGCAGCCCCGGGTCCGGAGGACAACAAGAGACCCAGTACTTC
TRBV7-9	14	.	many	TRBJ2-3	CASSLRGRTDTQYF	TGTGCCAGCAGCTTGAGAGGGCGGACAGATACGCAGTATTTT
TRBV20-1	13	.	many	TRBJ2-5	CSASPGPQETQYF	TGCAGTGCTTCTCCGGGACCTCAAGAGACCCAGTACTTC
TRBV4-1	16	.	few	TRBJ2-2	CASSPDTGVRAGELFF	TGCGCCAGCAGCCCTGACACGGGAGTTCGGGCCGGGGAGCTGTTTTTT
TRBV11-2	10	.	.	TRBJ2-1	CASSLDRLSF	TGTGCCAGCAGCTTAGATCGCCTTTCTTTC
TRBV20-1	14	.	.	TRBJ2-3	CSAVLGRRTDTQYF	TGCAGTGCAGTCCTCGGTAGACGCACAGATACGCAGTATTTT
TRBV20-1	14	.	many	TRBJ1-2	CSAGRASTNYGYTF	TGCAGTGCTGGAAGGGCGTCGACTAACTATGGCTACACCTTC
TRBV28	13	.	few	TRBJ1-1	CASSLQADTEAFF	TGTGCCAGCAGTTTGCAGGCGGACACTGAAGCTTTCTTT
TRBV5-1	13	.	.	TRBJ2-7	CASSLEGNYEQYF	TGCGCCAGCAGCTTGGAGGGGAACTACGAGCAGTACTTC
TRBV18	14	TRBD1	.	TRBJ2-7	CASSDTGGSYEQYF	TGTGCCAGCTCAGATACAGGGGGCTCCTACGAGCAGTACTTC
TRBV28	13	.	.	TRBJ2-7	CASRTGRYYEQYF	TGTGCCAGCAGAACAGGGAGATACTACGAGCAGTACTTC
TRBV5-1	15	.	few	TRBJ2-7	CASSPSPTTPHEQYF	TGCGCCAGCAGCCCCAGTCCAACAACCCCCCACGAGCAGTACTTC